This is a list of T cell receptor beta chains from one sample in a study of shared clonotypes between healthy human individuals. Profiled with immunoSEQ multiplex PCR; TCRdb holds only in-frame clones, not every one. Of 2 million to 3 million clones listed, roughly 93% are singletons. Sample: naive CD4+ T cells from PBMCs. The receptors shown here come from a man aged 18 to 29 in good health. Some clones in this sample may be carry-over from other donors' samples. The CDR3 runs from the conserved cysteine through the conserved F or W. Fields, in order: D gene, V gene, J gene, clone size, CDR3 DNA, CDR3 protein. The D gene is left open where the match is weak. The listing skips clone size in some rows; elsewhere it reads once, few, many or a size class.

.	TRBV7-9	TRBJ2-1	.	TGTGCCAGCAGCCAGACTAGAGGGCAGTTCTTC	CASSQTRGQFF
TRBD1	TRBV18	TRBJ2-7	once	TGTGCCAGCTCACCAAGGGCAGGGGGCGATCAGTCTCGGGAGCAGTACTTC	CASSPRAGGDQSREQYF
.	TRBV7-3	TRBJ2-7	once	TGTGCCAGCAGCTTAAAGTTATTGGGCAGGGAAGCCTACGAGCAGTACTTC	CASSLKLLGREAYEQYF
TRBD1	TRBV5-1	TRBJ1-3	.	TGCGCCAGCAGCGTGACAGGGGCACTGGGAAACACCATATATTTT	CASSVTGALGNTIYF
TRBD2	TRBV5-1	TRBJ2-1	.	TGCGCCAGCAGCTTGCTTGGAGGGCTAGCGGGAGTTGGTGAGCAGTTCTTC	CASSLLGGLAGVGEQFF
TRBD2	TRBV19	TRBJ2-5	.	TGTGCCAGTAGTAGTAGCGGGAGCCCCCAGCACGGGGAGACCCAGTACTTC	CASSSSGSPQHGETQYF
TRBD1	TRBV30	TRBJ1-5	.	TGTGCCTGGAGTGTTGGGACAGGGGTCGTTCAGCCCCAGCATTTT	CAWSVGTGVVQPQHF
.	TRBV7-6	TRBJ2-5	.	TGTGCCAGCAGCCCACGTGGGTCCGTGGAGACCCAGTACTTC	CASSPRGSVETQYF
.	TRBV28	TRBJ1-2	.	TGTGCCAGCAGTGGAGGGATTTACTATGGCTACACCTTC	CASSGGIYYGYTF
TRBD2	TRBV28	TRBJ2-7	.	TGTGCCAGCGGGACGGGGGGAAGGTATGAGCAGTACTTC	CASGTGGRYEQYF
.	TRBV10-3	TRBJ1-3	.	TGTGCCATCAGTGAGTCGCCGCCTTTTGGGACCTCTGGAAACACCATATATTTT	CAISESPPFGTSGNTIYF
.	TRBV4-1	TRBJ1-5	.	TGCGCCAGCAGCCAAGCCGACTGGAATCAGCCCCAGCATTTT	CASSQADWNQPQHF
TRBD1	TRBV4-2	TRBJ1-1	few	TGTGCCAGCAGCCAAGACAGGGGGCGGAACACTGAAGCTTTCTTT	CASSQDRGRNTEAFF
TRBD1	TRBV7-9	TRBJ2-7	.	TGTGCCAGCAGCCTATCACCGGGACAGGGTAACCACGAGCAGTACTTC	CASSLSPGQGNHEQYF
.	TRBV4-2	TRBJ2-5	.	TGTGCCAGCAGCCCCCCGGAAGGAGGGGAGACCCAGTACTTC	CASSPPEGGETQYF
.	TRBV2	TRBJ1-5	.	TGTGCCAGCAGTGATAATCAGGTCGGTCAGCCCCAGCATTTT	CASSDNQVGQPQHF